This T cell receptor beta chain originates from a study of vaccination and CD4 T cells after COVID-19. Sample treatment: roughly ten-day PBMC culture with coronavirus spike peptide pools or control peptides (ViraFEST assay). Positive PCR dates covered March to December 2020, before US Alpha, Beta and Delta variants. There are 19 residues in the CDR3. CDR1 and CDR2 from the germline V gene are MNHEY and SVGEGT. Unmatched junction bases numbered 14, after V lost 6 bases and J lost 2 bases. An Oncomine TCR Beta short-read assay was used to sequence the DNA from cultured CD4+ T cells. MiXCR, run by TCRdb on the PCR reads, gives a single entry per CDR3 protein. The sample lists some 5,000 distinct CDR3 sequences, under 80% occurring once. Study-level points and caveats: Convalescent patients displayed spike mono-reactivity in 304 of 307 vaccine-specific clones. The study sampled relatively few convalescent patients and omitted early post-infection timepoints.

This clonotype qualifies as hyperexpanded. Its antigen is unknown. The chain is built from TRBV6-2 or TRBV6-3 and TRBJ2-7, with 15 bases aligning to TRBD2. This clonotype originated in a human donor who had recovered from COVID-19. Source material: CD4+ T cells from blood, cultured in vitro. CDR3 in amino acids: CASSPMGLAGGRDPYEQYF. The CDR3 coding sequence is TGTGCCAGCAGCCCCATGGGACTAGCGGGAGGCCGAGATCCCTACGAGCAGTACTTC.